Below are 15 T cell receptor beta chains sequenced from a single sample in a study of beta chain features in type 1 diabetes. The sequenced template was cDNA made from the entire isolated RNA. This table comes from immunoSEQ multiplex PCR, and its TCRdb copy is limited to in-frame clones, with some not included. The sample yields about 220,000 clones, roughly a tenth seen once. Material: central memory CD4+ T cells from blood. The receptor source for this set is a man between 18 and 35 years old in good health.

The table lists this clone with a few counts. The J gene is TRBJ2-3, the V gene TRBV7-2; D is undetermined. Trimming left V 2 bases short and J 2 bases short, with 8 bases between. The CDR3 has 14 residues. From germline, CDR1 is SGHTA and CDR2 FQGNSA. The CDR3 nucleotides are TGTGCCAGCAGCTTAACCCGACTCACAGATACGCAGTATTTT. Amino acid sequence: CASSLTRLTDTQYF.

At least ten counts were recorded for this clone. The CDR3 DNA follows: TGCGCCAGCAGCTTGGGGAATAGCGGGAGCGCCAAAAACATTCAGTACTTC. It codes for CASSLGNSGSAKNIQYF. The rearrangement joins TRBV5-1 to TRBJ2-4; 9 bases map to TRBD2. The ends lost 0 bases at V and 1 base at J; junction bases unmatched: 5. The CDR3 is 17 amino acids. Germline V gene data show CDR1 as SGHRS and CDR2 as YFSETQ.

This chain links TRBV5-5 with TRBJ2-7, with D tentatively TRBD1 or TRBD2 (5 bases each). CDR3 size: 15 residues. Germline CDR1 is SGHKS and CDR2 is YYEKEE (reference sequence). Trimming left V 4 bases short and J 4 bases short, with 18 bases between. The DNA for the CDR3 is TGTGCCAGCAGCGATACTAGGGGTGGAGAATACGAGCAGTACTTC. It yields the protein CASSDTRGGEYEQYF.

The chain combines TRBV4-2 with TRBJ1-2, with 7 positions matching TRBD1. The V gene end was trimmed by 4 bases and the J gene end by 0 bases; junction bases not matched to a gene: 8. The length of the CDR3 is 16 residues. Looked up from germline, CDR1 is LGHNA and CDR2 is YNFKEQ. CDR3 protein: CASSPRQGRTNYGYTF. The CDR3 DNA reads TGTGCCAGCAGCCCCAGACAGGGAAGGACTAACTATGGCTACACCTTC.

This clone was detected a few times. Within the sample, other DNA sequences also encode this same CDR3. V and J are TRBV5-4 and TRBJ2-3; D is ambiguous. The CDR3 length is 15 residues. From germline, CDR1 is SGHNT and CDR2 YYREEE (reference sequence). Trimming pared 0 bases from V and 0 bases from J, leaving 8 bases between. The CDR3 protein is CASSLDGGSTDTQYF. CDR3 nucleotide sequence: TGTGCCAGCAGCTTGGATGGCGGTAGCACAGATACGCAGTATTTT.

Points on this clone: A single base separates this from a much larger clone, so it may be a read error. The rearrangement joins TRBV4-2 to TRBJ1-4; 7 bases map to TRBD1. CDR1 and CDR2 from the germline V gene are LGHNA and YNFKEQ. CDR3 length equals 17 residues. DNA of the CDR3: TGTGCCAGCAGCCAGGACGAAGACAGGGCTGGTAATGAAAAACTGCTTTTT. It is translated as CASSQDEDRAGNEKLLF.

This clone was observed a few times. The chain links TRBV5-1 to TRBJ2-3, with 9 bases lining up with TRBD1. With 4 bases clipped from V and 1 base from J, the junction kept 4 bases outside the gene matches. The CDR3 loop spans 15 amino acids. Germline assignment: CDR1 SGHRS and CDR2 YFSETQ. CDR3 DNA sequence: TGCGCCAGCAGCCCCCGGACAGGGGGCACAGATACGCAGTATTTT. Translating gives CASSPRTGGTDTQYF.

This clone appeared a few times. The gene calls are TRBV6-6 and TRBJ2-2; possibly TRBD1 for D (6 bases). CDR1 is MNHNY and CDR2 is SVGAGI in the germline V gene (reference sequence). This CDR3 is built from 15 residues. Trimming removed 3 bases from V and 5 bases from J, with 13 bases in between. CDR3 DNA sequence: TGTGCCAGCAGTTATTCCGGGACACTAACCGGGGAGCTGTTTTTT. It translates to CASSYSGTLTGELFF.

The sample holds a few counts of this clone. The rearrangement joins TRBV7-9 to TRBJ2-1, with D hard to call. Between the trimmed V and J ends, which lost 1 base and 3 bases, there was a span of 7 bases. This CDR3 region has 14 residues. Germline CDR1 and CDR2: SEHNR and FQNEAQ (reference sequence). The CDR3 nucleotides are TGTGCCAGCAGCTTAGAACCCCGCTACAATGAGCAGTTCTTC. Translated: CASSLEPRYNEQFF.

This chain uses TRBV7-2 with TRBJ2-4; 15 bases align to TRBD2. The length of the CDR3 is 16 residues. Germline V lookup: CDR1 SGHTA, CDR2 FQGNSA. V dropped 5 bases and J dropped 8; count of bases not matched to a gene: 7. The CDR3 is CASSGLAGGPRDIQYF. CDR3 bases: TGTGCCAGCAGCGGACTAGCGGGAGGGCCGAGGGACATTCAGTACTTC.

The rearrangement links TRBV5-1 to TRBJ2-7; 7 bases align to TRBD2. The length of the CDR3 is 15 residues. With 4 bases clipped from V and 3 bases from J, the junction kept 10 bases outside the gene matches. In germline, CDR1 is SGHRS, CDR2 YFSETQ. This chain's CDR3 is CASSPPSGSYYEQYF. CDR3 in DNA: TGCGCCAGCAGCCCACCTAGCGGAAGCTACTACGAGCAGTACTTC.

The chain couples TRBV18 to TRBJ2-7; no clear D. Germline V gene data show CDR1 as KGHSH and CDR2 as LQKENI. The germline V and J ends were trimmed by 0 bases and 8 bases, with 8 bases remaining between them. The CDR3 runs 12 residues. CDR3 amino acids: CASSPPLGQQYF. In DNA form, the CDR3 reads TGTGCCAGCTCACCACCGTTGGGTCAGCAGTACTTC.

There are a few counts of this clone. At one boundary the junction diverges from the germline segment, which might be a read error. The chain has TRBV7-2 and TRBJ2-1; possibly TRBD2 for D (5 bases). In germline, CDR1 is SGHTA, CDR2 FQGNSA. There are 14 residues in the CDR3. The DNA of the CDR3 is TGTGCCAGCAGCCGCGAGCGGACTTACAATGAGCAGCTCTTC. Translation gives CASSRERTYNEQLF.

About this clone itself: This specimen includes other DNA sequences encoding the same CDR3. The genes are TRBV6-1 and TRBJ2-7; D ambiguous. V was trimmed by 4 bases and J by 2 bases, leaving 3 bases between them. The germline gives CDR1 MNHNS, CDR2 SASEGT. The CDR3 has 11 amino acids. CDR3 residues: CASSAAYEQYF. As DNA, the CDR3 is TGTGCCAGCAGTGCCGCCTACGAGCAGTACTTC.

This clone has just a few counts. The CDR3 DNA reads TGTGCCAGCAGCCAAGATCTCGGTACAGAGGTAGAGACCCAGTACTTC. This translates into CASSQDLGTEVETQYF. The chain couples TRBV14 to TRBJ2-5; D unresolved. This CDR3 has 16 amino acids. Germline CDR1 SGHDN, CDR2 FVKESK. With 0 bases removed from V and 4 bases from J, the gap between germline ends came to 15 bases.